The clone carrying this T cell receptor beta chain was detected once. These data are taken from a study of blood T cell repertoires in COVID-19. Data came from immunoSEQ multiplex PCR; TCRdb stores just in-frame clones and leaves some out. Of approximately 70,000 clones in the sample, roughly 87% were seen once. V lost 4 bases and J lost 3; bases outside the gene matches: 7. CDR1 and CDR2 (germline): SGHNT, YYREEE (reference sequence). The CDR3 runs 15 residues. Sequenced: peripheral blood. The chain carries TRBV5-4 and TRBJ2-1; TRBD2 matches 7 bases. This clonotype was sampled from a woman in her fifties or sixties with acute or convalescent COVID-19. DNA of the CDR3: TGTGCCAGCAGCCTGGGGGGAGGGCGCTACAATGAGCAGTTCTTC. Protein product: CASSLGGGRYNEQFF.